The subject of this entry is one T cell receptor (beta chain). Germline V gene data show CDR1 as LGHNA and CDR2 as YNFKEQ. The V end was cut by 4 bases, the J end by 2 bases, with 9 bases between. The CDR3 spans 13 residues. Some clones are missing from TCRdb's copy, which holds only in-frame ones; the method was immunoSEQ multiplex PCR. Here the sample spans under 1,100,000 clones, around 78% being singletons. The data stem from a study of shared clonotypes between healthy human individuals. Study overall: Participating donors consisted of a couple of women and three men aged 18 to 49. CD4 naive cells filled three plates per donor, CD4 memory three, CD8 naive two and CD8 memory one.

Recent vaccinations or acute infections were absent in the healthy HIV-negative adult donors. A CD45RA+ naive subset and a CD45RA-negative memory subset were split from CD4+ cells. Specimen: memory CD4+ T cells from PBMCs. Subset of the sample: CD45RA-negative fraction. The V call is TRBV4-2, the J call TRBJ2-7, with D perhaps matching TRBD2 (5 bases). The receptor comes from a young man in good health. Some clones in this sample may be carry-over from other donors' samples. The CDR3 is CASSLGSAYEQYF. In DNA form, the CDR3 reads TGTGCCAGCAGCCTGGGGAGTGCCTACGAGCAGTACTTC.